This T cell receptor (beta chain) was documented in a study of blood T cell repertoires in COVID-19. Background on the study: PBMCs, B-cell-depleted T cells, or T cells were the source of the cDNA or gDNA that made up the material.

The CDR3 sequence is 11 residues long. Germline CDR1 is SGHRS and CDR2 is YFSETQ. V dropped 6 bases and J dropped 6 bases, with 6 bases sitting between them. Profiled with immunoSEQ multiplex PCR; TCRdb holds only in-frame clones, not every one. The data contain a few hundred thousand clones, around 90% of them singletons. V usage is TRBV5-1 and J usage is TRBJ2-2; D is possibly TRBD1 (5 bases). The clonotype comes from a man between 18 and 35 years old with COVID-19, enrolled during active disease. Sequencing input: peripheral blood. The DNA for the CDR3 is TGCGCCAGCACAGGGCCCGGGGAGCTGTTTTTT. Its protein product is CASTGPGELFF.